This passage covers 17 T cell receptor beta chains from one sample sequenced in a study of Graves' ophthalmopathy and Graves' hyperthyroidism. TCR beta CDR3 regions were amplified from RNA transcripts. Following a first-round RT-PCR that used HTBI primers, a second-round multiplex PCR was carried out. TCRdb analysed the multiplex PCR reads with MiXCR anew, one entry per CDR3 protein. The repertoire holds 620,000 or so distinct CDR3 sequences, with about 20% as singletons. The sequenced sample consisted of peripheral blood. All receptors derive from a young woman with stable Graves' hyperthyroidism. Some clones in this sample may be carry-over from other donors' samples.

The rearrangement links TRBV12-3 or TRBV12-4 to TRBJ1-1; a weak D match, TRBD1 (6 bases). The CDR3 length is 14 residues. V shed 2 bases and J shed 6 bases, with 13 bases lying between them. The CDR3 sequence is CASSLWGAEAEAFF. CDR3 nucleotides: TGTGCCAGCAGTTTATGGGGGGCGGAGGCTGAAGCTTTCTTT.

This clonotype has ten or more counts. The chain is built from TRBV12-3 or TRBV12-4 and TRBJ1-5; weak D call: TRBD1 (5 bases). V lost 3 bases to trimming and J lost 3 bases, with 12 bases between them. This CDR3 is built from 15 residues. The CDR3 region has the DNA TGTGCCAGCAGTTTGGGGCAGGCCAACAATCAGCCCCAGCATTTT. Translated, it gives CASSLGQANNQPQHF.

This clonotype was recorded many times. V and J are TRBV12-3 or TRBV12-4 and TRBJ2-7; D is possibly TRBD2 (6 bases). The CDR3 totals 15 residues. V was pared by 5 bases and J by 0 bases, with 14 bases between. DNA for the CDR3: TGTGCCAGCAGTCTGACTAGTTCCAGCTCCTACGAGCAGTACTTC. It specifies CASSLTSSSSYEQYF.

The chain has TRBV12-3 or TRBV12-4 and TRBJ1-2; 7 positions match TRBD1. With 1 base clipped from V and 4 bases from J, the junction kept 3 bases outside the gene matches. This CDR3 comprises 14 residues. CDR3 in amino acids: CASSLGRTGYGYTF. The DNA of the CDR3 is TGTGCCAGCAGTTTAGGAAGGACAGGCTATGGCTACACCTTC.

This clonotype was seen ten or more times. This chain uses TRBV11-2 with TRBJ2-7; D perhaps matches TRBD1 (5 bases). V was cut by 0 bases and J by 4 bases, with 16 bases left in between. The V gene's germline CDR1 is SGHAT and CDR2 FQNNGV. The length of the CDR3 is 16 residues. CDR3 region: CASSLELMGRVYEQYF. In DNA form, the CDR3 reads TGTGCCAGCAGCTTAGAGTTGATGGGCAGGGTATACGAGCAGTACTTC.

In this sample, this clonotype turned up a few times. The V call is TRBV6-5, the J call TRBJ1-2; 8 bases agree with TRBD1. In germline, CDR1 is MNHEY, CDR2 SVGAGI. J gave up 6 bases and V 0 bases, and 6 bases lay outside the gene matches. The CDR3 runs 15 residues. DNA for the CDR3: TGTGCCAGCAGTTACTCCGGGACAGGATTGGATGGCTACACCTTC. It translates to CASSYSGTGLDGYTF.

This rearrangement joins TRBV6-1 to TRBJ1-2; no reliable D call. This CDR3 is built from 11 residues. The germline gives CDR1 MNHNS, CDR2 SASEGT. The V end was cut by 6 bases, the J end by 5 bases, with 7 bases between. CDR3: CASSRQYGYTF. In DNA form, the CDR3 reads TGTGCCAGCAGCCGTCAGTATGGCTACACCTTC.

The rearrangement links TRBV19 to TRBJ2-7, with 11 nucleotides matching TRBD1. This CDR3 contains 15 residues. After removal of 5 bases from V and 2 bases from J, the junction contained 5 bases not matched to a gene. Germline V gives CDR1 LNHDA, CDR2 SQIVND (reference sequence). The CDR3 coding sequence is TGTGCCAGTAGTCGGACAGGGGGCCCCCCCTACGAGCAGTACTTC. Protein product: CASSRTGGPPYEQYF.

The chain uses TRBV6-5 and TRBJ2-5; 7 bases line up with TRBD2. Germline values: CDR1 MNHEY, CDR2 SVGAGI. CDR3 length equals 16 residues. V was pared by 0 bases and J by 2 bases, with 6 bases of the junction left unmatched. CDR3 sequence (DNA): TGTGCCAGCAGTTACTCGATAACGGGGGGTCAAGAGACCCAGTACTTC. Translated, it gives CASSYSITGGQETQYF.

This clonotype was found many times. J is TRBJ1-2 and V is TRBV29-1; D unclear. The CDR3 runs to 11 residues. Trimming removed 3 bases from V and 7 bases from J, with 9 bases in between. Germline V gene lookup returns CDR1 SQVTM and CDR2 ANQGSEA. The CDR3 DNA sequence: TGCAGCGTTGATTCTAGTGGTGGCTACACCTTC. This encodes CSVDSSGGYTF.

The genes are TRBV6-5 and TRBJ1-1, with unresolved D. Looked up from germline, CDR1 is MNHEY and CDR2 is SVGAGI. Trimming removed 4 bases at V and 3 bases at J, with 12 bases between. This CDR3 region has 14 residues. This CDR3 reads CASSSRPGYTEAFF. Here the CDR3 DNA reads TGTGCCAGCAGTTCCCGCCCGGGATACACTGAAGCTTTCTTT.

In its sample, this clonotype was seen many times. The CDR3 DNA sequence: TGTGCCAGCAGTAGGGGGGGGCGTCCCATGAACACTGAAGCTTTCTTT. Protein sequence: CASSRGGRPMNTEAFF. The chain uses TRBV6-4 and TRBJ1-1; D might be TRBD1 (6 bases). Germline V gene data show CDR1 as MRHNA and CDR2 as SNTAGT. CDR3 size: 16 residues. Trimming shortened V by 5 bases and J by 0 bases, and 16 bases separated the two germline ends.

A remark on this clonotype: One end of the junction is discordant with germline, which a read error may explain. The chain is built from TRBV12-3 or TRBV12-4 and TRBJ1-1; 8 bases map to TRBD1. This CDR3 comprises 13 residues. CDR3 residues: CASSIVDRADAFF. In DNA, the CDR3 is TGTGCCAGCAGTATAGTGGACAGGGCTGATGCTTTCTTT.

The V and J genes are TRBV24-1 and TRBJ1-2, with 9 bases lining up with TRBD1. V was clipped by 8 bases and J by 2 bases; unmatched bases: 2. The CDR3 loop spans 13 amino acids. CDR1 and CDR2 (germline): KGHDR, SFDVKD. This CDR3 is CATKGQGNYGYTF. The CDR3 nucleotides are TGTGCCACCAAGGGACAGGGAAACTATGGCTACACCTTC.

This clonotype appeared many times. The rearrangement links TRBV12-3 or TRBV12-4 to TRBJ1-5; 7 nucleotides align to TRBD1. J was trimmed by 4 bases and V by 6 bases; bases with no gene match: 3. This CDR3 has 13 amino acids. CDR3 amino acids: CASSRDSNQPQHF. CDR3 nucleotides: TGTGCCAGCAGCAGGGACAGTAATCAGCCCCAGCATTTT.

The V gene is TRBV7-2, the J gene TRBJ2-5; D is ambiguous. Trimming removed 4 bases from V and 5 bases from J, with 11 bases in between. Germline V gene sequence: CDR1 SGHTA, CDR2 FQGNSA. The CDR3 has 13 amino acids. The CDR3 DNA reads as TGTGCCAGCAGCTCAAGTCGCCGTGAGACCCAGTACTTC. This gives the protein CASSSSRRETQYF.

This clonotype came up many times. The chain is built from TRBV6-5 and TRBJ2-4; 9 bases fit TRBD2. The germline CDR1 and CDR2 sequences are MNHEY and SVGAGI. The CDR3 has 16 amino acids. V lost 11 bases to trimming and J lost 8 bases; unmatched junction nucleotides: 19. CDR3 bases: TGTGCCTGTTCCGGGACTAGCCTGGCGTGGGTAGACATTCAGTACTTC. It is translated as CACSGTSLAWVDIQYF.